Listed here are 22 T cell receptor beta chains from one sample, sequenced in a study of blood T cell repertoires in COVID-19. Repertoires were generated with immunoSEQ multiplex PCR, while TCRdb's copy carries only in-frame clones and drops some. In the table there are about 110,000 clones, approximately 88% of which are singletons. Sample: peripheral blood. The receptor source for this set is a woman between 40 and 50 years old with acute or convalescent COVID-19.

V and J are TRBV9 and TRBJ1-2; perhaps TRBD1 as D (5 bases). Germline values: CDR1 SGDLS, CDR2 YYNGEE. V was shortened by 0 bases and J by 4 bases, with 10 bases between the two germline ends. The CDR3 is made up of 14 amino acids. In nucleotides, the CDR3 is TGTGCCAGCAGCGTAGTTCAGGGCCCCTATGGCTACACCTTC. Its translation is CASSVVQGPYGYTF. Drawing the rest from reference TRBV9 and TRBJ1-2, the complete variable domain is DSGVTQTPKHLITATGQRVTLRCSPRSGDLSVYWYQQSLDQGLQFLIQYYNGEERAKGNILERFSAQQFPDLHSELNLSSLELGDSALYFCASSVVQGPYGYTFGSGTRLTVV.

The chain couples TRBV3-1 (or the pseudogene TRBV3-2) to TRBJ2-3, with TRBD2 matching 13 bases. V lost 1 base, J lost 1 base, and 5 bases stayed unmatched. Looked up from germline, CDR1 is LGHDT and CDR2 is YNNKEL (reference sequence). This CDR3 has 18 residues. The CDR3 nucleotides are TGTGCCAGCAGCCAAGGGAGACTAGCGGGGGGCCGCACAGATACGCAGTATTTT. Translating gives CASSQGRLAGGRTDTQYF.

This clone appeared a single time. This chain uses TRBV6-9 with TRBJ1-6; 7 nucleotides line up with TRBD1. Germline V gene lookup returns CDR1 MNHGY and CDR2 SVAAGI. CDR3 length equals 15 residues. J gave up 8 bases and V 2 bases, and 6 bases lay outside the gene matches. The CDR3 spells CASSYLGQHYSPLHF. The CDR3 DNA reads as TGTGCCAGCAGTTATCTGGGACAGCACTATTCACCCCTCCACTTT.

This clone has more than one count but fewer than ten. CDR3 protein: CASSQDYGGSYHHAYNEQFF. In nucleotides, the CDR3 is TGTGCCAGCAGCCAAGATTATGGCGGATCGTACCACCATGCCTACAATGAGCAGTTCTTC. The chain employs TRBV4-2 and TRBJ2-1; no clear D. From germline, CDR1 is LGHNA and CDR2 YNFKEQ. V was cut by 0 bases and J by 2 bases, with 23 bases left in between. The CDR3 extends over 20 amino acids.

V gene TRBV19 combines with J gene TRBJ2-1, with 7 bases that match TRBD1. CDR1 and CDR2 (germline): LNHDA, SQIVND (reference sequence). J lost 7 bases, V lost 5 bases, and 8 bases had no gene match. The CDR3 spans 14 residues. The chain's CDR3 is CASSHRDSLNEQFF. The CDR3, as DNA: TGTGCCAGTAGTCACAGGGACAGCCTGAATGAGCAGTTCTTC.

This chain uses TRBV6-6 with TRBJ2-2, with D possibly TRBD1 on 5 matching bases. V was pared by 10 bases and J by 0 bases, with 15 bases between. CDR1 and CDR2 from the germline V gene are MNHNY and SVGAGI (reference sequence). The length of the CDR3 is 15 residues. The CDR3 sequence is CATRYQGSNTGELFF. For the CDR3, the DNA is TGTGCCACCCGGTACCAGGGTTCGAACACCGGGGAGCTGTTTTTT.

In this sample, this clone turned up a few times. The genes are TRBV7-8 and TRBJ1-3; maybe TRBD1 (5 bases). Germline loops: CDR1 SGHVS, CDR2 FQNEAQ. The CDR3 has 16 residues. The ends were cut back, 5 bases at V and 4 bases at J, with 18 bases in the middle. CDR3 residues: CASSAPYTGVGNTIYF. CDR3 bases: TGTGCCAGCAGCGCTCCGTACACAGGAGTCGGAAACACCATATATTTT.

This chain links TRBV3-1 (or the pseudogene TRBV3-2) with TRBJ2-6; 13 nucleotides line up with TRBD2. The V segment lost 6 bases and the J segment 1 base; nucleotides outside the gene matches: 9. Germline V gene data show CDR1 as LGHDT and CDR2 as YNNKEL (reference sequence). This CDR3 is 19 amino acids long. CDR3 coding DNA: TGTGCCAGCAGGGGGACTAGCGGGGTTTCCCTTTCTGGGGCCAACGTCCTGACTTTC. It encodes CASRGTSGVSLSGANVLTF.

The rearrangement links TRBV7-2 to TRBJ2-3; D is unresolved. Between the trimmed V and J ends, which lost 5 bases and 4 bases, there was a span of 10 bases. CDR3 size: 13 residues. Germline-derived CDR1 and CDR2 are SGHTA and FQGNSA. The CDR3 nucleotides read TGTGCCAGCAGCCAAGTGGGCCCAGATACGCAGTATTTT. The encoded protein is CASSQVGPDTQYF.

The chain joins TRBV19 to TRBJ2-3, with 8 bases aligning to TRBD1. The CDR3 consists of 16 residues. Looked up from germline, CDR1 is LNHDA and CDR2 is SQIVND (reference sequence). The V and J ends lost 3 bases and 1 base, in that order; junction bases with no gene match: 6. As DNA, the CDR3 is TGTGCCAGTAGTATTGGACAGGGATCCGGCACAGATACGCAGTATTTT. Translated, it gives CASSIGQGSGTDTQYF.

This chain connects TRBV30 to TRBJ1-6; 9 bases fit TRBD1. CDR1 and CDR2 from the germline V gene are GTSNPN and SVGIG (reference sequence). The CDR3 runs 13 residues. V was clipped by 0 bases and J by 11 bases; unmatched bases: 2. The CDR3 DNA follows: TGTGCCTGGAGTGTACAGGGGGCTACACCCCTCCACTTT. Translating it yields CAWSVQGATPLHF.

V is TRBV11-2 and J is TRBJ2-1; TRBD2 matches 8 bases. V gave up 2 bases and J gave up 2 bases; unmatched junction bases: 5. Per the germline V gene, CDR1 is SGHAT and CDR2 is FQNNGV. This CDR3 is built from 16 residues. CDR3 sequence (DNA): TGTGCCAGCAGCTTACCGGCGGGGGGTCCCTACAATGAGCAGTTCTTC. This codes for CASSLPAGGPYNEQFF.

This clone was detected only a few times. The rearrangement joins TRBV5-1 to TRBJ1-4; the D is unclear. Germline V gives CDR1 SGHRS, CDR2 YFSETQ. The CDR3 totals 12 residues. Trimming cost V 7 bases and J 2 bases, with 6 bases left between them. The CDR3 DNA reads TGCGCCAGCGGCCACACTAATGAAAAACTGTTTTTT. It encodes CASGHTNEKLFF.

This clone has more than one count but fewer than ten. The chain links TRBV10-2 to TRBJ2-7; TRBD2 matches at 8 bases. The germline V gene has CDR1 WSHSY and CDR2 SAAADI. V shed 4 bases, J shed 4 bases, and the junction held 3 bases outside the gene matches. The CDR3 covers 13 residues. The CDR3 DNA reads TGCGCCAGCAGTGTGGCGGGAGGATACGAGCAGTACTTC. Translating it yields CASSVAGGYEQYF.

The genes are TRBV11-2 and TRBJ2-2, with D tentatively TRBD1 (5 bases). From germline, CDR1 is SGHAT and CDR2 FQNNGV. The CDR3 sequence is 16 residues long. V was shortened by 2 bases and J by 2 bases, with 12 bases between the two germline ends. The CDR3 protein is CASSLKPGANTGELFF. CDR3 coding DNA: TGTGCCAGCAGCTTAAAGCCTGGGGCCAACACCGGGGAGCTGTTTTTT.

In its sample, this clone was seen once. This chain links TRBV4-1 with TRBJ2-2; D remains ambiguous. This CDR3 has 14 amino acids. V gave up 6 bases and J gave up 7 bases, with 15 bases separating them. Germline V lookup: CDR1 MGHRA, CDR2 YSYEKL. CDR3 sequence: CASREQVFGGELFF. CDR3 in DNA: TGCGCCAGCAGAGAGCAGGTTTTTGGCGGGGAGCTGTTTTTT.

V usage is TRBV27 and J usage is TRBJ2-7, with 9 positions matching TRBD1. The CDR3 has 14 amino acids. Trimming removed 5 bases from V and 3 bases from J; junction bases left unmatched: 5. The germline gives CDR1 MNHEY, CDR2 SMNVEV (reference sequence). The CDR3: CASSRRDRDYEQYF. The CDR3 bases are TGTGCCAGCAGTCGCCGGGACAGGGACTACGAGCAGTACTTC.

This clone has more than one count but fewer than ten. The V call is TRBV9, the J call TRBJ1-1; D unclear. Germline loops: CDR1 SGDLS, CDR2 YYNGEE. V lost 0 bases, J lost 2 bases, and 5 bases lay in between. The CDR3 contains 13 residues. The CDR3 spells CASSVGPNTEAFF. The DNA for the CDR3 is TGTGCCAGCAGCGTAGGGCCTAACACTGAAGCTTTCTTT.

The chain employs TRBV7-8 and TRBJ1-5; no reliable D call. Between the trimmed V and J ends, which lost 1 base and 6 bases, there was a span of 7 bases. This CDR3 comprises 13 residues. Per germline, CDR1 SGHVS and CDR2 FQNEAQ. This CDR3 reads CASSLVPGQPQHF. DNA for the CDR3: TGTGCCAGCAGCTTAGTTCCGGGTCAGCCCCAGCATTTT. Based on the CDR3 plus reference TRBV7-8 and TRBJ1-5, the full variable domain is GAGVSQSPRYKVAKRGQDVALRCDPISGHVSLFWYQQALGQGPEFLTYFQNEAQLDKSGLPSDRFFAERPEGSVSTLKIQRTQQEDSAVYLCASSLVPGQPQHFGDGTRLSIL.

The rearrangement joins TRBV2 to TRBJ1-1; the D gene is possibly TRBD1 (6 bases). Trimming shortened V by 11 bases and J by 4 bases, and 17 bases separated the two germline ends. CDR3 length: 13 residues. The germline CDR1 and CDR2 sequences are SNHLY and FYNNEI. The CDR3 region is CADNRELGTEAFF. CDR3 coding DNA: TGTGCCGACAACAGGGAATTGGGCACTGAAGCTTTCTTT.

The chain uses TRBV6-5 and TRBJ2-3; 7 positions match TRBD2. The CDR3 runs to 16 residues. Germline V gene lookup returns CDR1 MNHEY and CDR2 SVGAGI. Losses at the gene ends were 1 base for V and 11 bases for J; bases not matched to a gene: 15. The CDR3 is CASSYLSGDSDTRQYF. The CDR3 DNA reads TGTGCCAGCAGTTACTTGAGCGGGGACTCAGATACACGGCAGTATTTT.

V is TRBV6-5 and J is TRBJ1-2; D is unclear. CDR1 is MNHEY, CDR2 SVGAGI, per germline. The CDR3 loop spans 12 amino acids. The V end was cut by 5 bases, the J end by 0 bases, with 4 bases between. The CDR3 sequence: CASSTANYGYTF. The CDR3 nucleotides read TGTGCCAGCAGTACAGCTAACTATGGCTACACCTTC.